This T cell receptor (beta chain) was observed in a study of low-dose radiotherapy and immunotherapy resistance in tumors. Study in general: The schedule for Cohort 2 used 1 Gy per fraction every two weeks, which added up to 13 Gy over 26 weeks. Patients took aspirin (300 mg orally, daily) for four cycles beginning at cycle 1 day 1.

Stated time point: before trial treatment. cDNA synthesis used a TRAV/TRBV-specific primer set for both chains. Amplification, which lasted around 22 PCR cycles, used a constant-region primer and V-primer adapter to amplify TCRs. After the mRNA was isolated, it was amplified using in vitro transcription. One entry per CDR3 protein results from TCRdb running MiXCR on the reads. The table has tens of thousands of distinct CDR3 sequences, 15% to 20% seen once. Per the germline V gene, CDR1 is SGHRS and CDR2 is YFSETQ. CDR3 length: 17 amino acids. V lost 4 bases and J lost 0; bases outside the gene matches: 7. This clonotype occurred many times.

The receptor's source is a male donor with prostate cancer. Sequencing was performed on PBMCs, taken before treatment. The chain joins TRBV5-1 to TRBJ2-1, with 10 bases lining up with TRBD2. The chain's CDR3 is CASSLLAGWDSYNEQFF. In nucleotides, the CDR3 is TGCGCCAGCAGCCTACTAGCGGGGTGGGACTCCTACAATGAGCAGTTCTTC.